This T cell receptor (beta chain) was observed in a study of OX40 agonist ivuxolimab in advanced cancers. Regarding the research as a whole: The costimulatory receptor OX40 (CD134) was targeted by ivuxolimab, a fully human IgG2 agonistic monoclonal antibody. Patients were allowed to have had prior anti-PD-1, anti-PD-L1 or anti-CTLA-4 therapy, and approximately 41% of the dose-escalation patients had previously received checkpoint inhibitors. Peripheral TCRbeta sequencing was intended to test whether TCR sequence diversity was altered and clonal T-cell expansion was caused by ivuxolimab. The paper reports the monotherapy dose-escalation portion (N = 52 patients) of the phase I ivuxolimab trial. Partial responses occurred in three dose-escalation patients: two with cutaneous melanoma and one with hepatocellular carcinoma. Intravenous ivuxolimab was administered to patients every 2 weeks at six dose levels: 0.01, 0.1, 0.3, 1.5, 3 and 10 mg/kg. Of the roughly 54 dose-escalation patients, hepatocellular carcinoma was present in about 20, melanoma in approximately 15, renal cell carcinoma in 9 and head and neck cancer in 9. The dose-escalation cohort was roughly 80% male with a mean age of approximately 60 years, ranging from roughly 23 to 90. What the work shows at the level of the full study, not this receptor alone: At doses from 0.1 to 3.0 mg/kg, clonal expansion was seen in both CD4+ and CD8+ blood T cells between baseline and week 6. Which antigens the clonally expanded peripheral T cells were specific for was not determined. In partial responders in the 0.1-3.0 mg/kg groups, normalized peripheral clonal expansion was found to be among the lowest, especially among CD8+ T cells. Low levels of normalized T-cell clonal expansion were also seen in some nonresponding patients. After ivuxolimab, expanded clones were on average more numerous among CD8+ T cells than among CD4+ T cells.

Comments on this clone: What this receptor recognizes is not known. Base qualities are not at hand, and no much larger clone is one base apart.

Patients with a history of autoimmune disease or receiving systemic immunosuppression were excluded from the trial. In every dose cohort, peripheral blood was drawn for TCR sequencing at baseline, cycle 4 day 1, and cycle 7 day 1. Samples were obtained from an open-label, multicenter, first-in-human phase I dose-escalation trial of ivuxolimab. The trial enrolled adults with locally advanced or metastatic head and neck squamous cell, hepatocellular, melanoma or renal cell carcinoma. Before TCR sequencing, CD4+ T cells and CD8+ T cells were sorted from peripheral blood as separate populations. V has 6 bases trimmed and J has 6 bases trimmed; junction bases matching no gene number 9. The cysteine opens and the phenylalanine closes a CDR3 of 17 amino acids. Of the read, only the CDR3 DNA is kept; its 51 bases are in frame from base 1. The germline V gene (reference sequence) specifies WNHNN as CDR1 and SYGVQD as CDR2.

To sequence the TCRbeta CDR3 region, genomic DNA was isolated from the sorted cells. The immunoSEQ Assay was used for sequencing of TCRbeta CDR3 regions. The clones in this table, taken by TCRdb from immuneACCESS, are in-frame only. Not every clone is retained; where verified, under half of the shortfall comes from an unresolved V gene, and the cause of the rest is unknown. In all, the sample holds tens of thousands of clones, and 80% to 85% of those were seen once. The leading ten clones occupy roughly 5.2% of the sample. The sample here was CD4+ or CD8+ T cells sorted from blood, taken in a trial of the OX40 agonist ivuxolimab. This receptor chain uses TRBV10-1 and TRBJ2-1; 15 bases in between match TRBD2. This TCR came from an adult with an advanced solid tumor such as melanoma, head and neck, liver or kidney cancer. The CDR3 region reads CASSRTSGGVSGNEQFF. The DNA reads TGCGCCAGCAGCCGGACTAGCGGGGGGGTATCGGGCAATGAGCAGTTCTTC.